This record covers a single TCR beta chain. This specimen belongs to a study of OX40 agonist ivuxolimab in advanced cancers. Profiling relied on immunoSEQ multiplex PCR, and the TCRdb table lists in-frame clones only, not all of them. The sample holds about 26,000 clones, about four fifths seen once. The CDR3 length is 13 residues. V lost 4 bases and J lost 5, with 15 bases in between. Germline V lookup: CDR1 GTSNPN, CDR2 SVGIG (reference sequence). This sample comprised CD4+ or CD8+ T cells sorted from blood, obtained in a trial of the OX40 agonist ivuxolimab. The source is an adult with an advanced solid tumor such as melanoma, head and neck, liver or kidney cancer. The chain combines TRBV30 with TRBJ2-7; D may be TRBD1 or TRBD2 (7 bases each). The CDR3 region is CAWNLSGGDEQYF. The CDR3 DNA sequence: TGTGCCTGGAATCTTTCAGGGGGGGACGAGCAGTACTTC.